This T cell receptor (beta chain) appears in the sequencing data of a study of shared T cell receptors in the human thymus. TCRdb keeps only in-frame clones here, not all; method: immunoSEQ multiplex PCR. The table has 500,000 to 750,000 clones, 88% seen once; the top ten hold 0.01%. From germline, CDR1 is LNHDA and CDR2 SQIVND (reference sequence). The CDR3 extends over 14 amino acids. V was clipped by 5 bases and J by 0 bases, with 10 bases between them. The sample was also linked to a second study, of human thymus T cells.

This sequence originates from a boy in the first two years of life with a congenital heart defect. V and J are TRBV19 and TRBJ1-1, with D tentatively TRBD1 (5 bases). The sample was thymocytes. The CDR3 here is CASSLTALNTEAFF. CDR3 sequence (DNA): TGTGCCAGTAGTCTGACAGCCTTGAACACTGAAGCTTTCTTT. The whole variable domain, filled in from reference TRBV19 and TRBJ1-1, reads DGGITQSPKYLFRKEGQNVTLSCEQNLNHDAMYWYRQDPGQGLRLIYYSQIVNDFQKGDIAEGYSVSREKKESFPLTVTSAQKNPTAFYLCASSLTALNTEAFFGQGTRLTVV.